The clone carrying this T cell receptor beta chain was detected a few times. The antigen is not known. With 4 bases clipped from V and 2 bases from J, the junction kept 1 base outside the gene matches. The CDR3 runs 13 residues. Profiling relied on immunoSEQ multiplex PCR, and the TCRdb table lists in-frame clones only, not all of them. This table has over 35,000 clones, about three quarters appearing once. The data derive from a study of CD4 T cells in relation to SARS-CoV-2 and coronaviruses. Study as a whole: PBMCs were cultured with antigen for nine to eleven days before TCR beta sequencing. General study findings and limits: This crossreactivity analysis covered spike protein alone, no other viral proteins.

Naive and memory CD4+ T cells were separated from cryopreserved PBMCs. Material for sequencing was memory CD4+ T cells from PBMCs, cultured in vitro. The origin of this receptor is an adult with COVID-19. The chain joins TRBV12-3 or TRBV12-4 to TRBJ1-2; 7 bases map to TRBD1. The CDR3: CASSWGQNYGYTF. Here the CDR3 DNA reads TGTGCCAGCAGTTGGGGACAGAACTATGGCTACACCTTC.